This TCR beta chain came from a study of blood T cell repertoires in COVID-19. Study-level background: The study drew acute and convalescent COVID-19 samples from the United States, Italy and Spain. The analysed material was cDNA or gDNA that came from T cells, B-cell-depleted T cells, or PBMCs.

The CDR3 sequence is 15 residues long. V lost 6 bases to trimming and J lost 3 bases; unmatched junction nucleotides: 5. From germline, CDR1 is KGHSH and CDR2 LQKENI. This clone was observed at least ten times. Per the original methods: Amplified reference gene primers provided the basis for estimating nucleated cell counts. Sequencing used immunoSEQ multiplex PCR; TCRdb keeps in-frame clones, though not all of them. The V and J calls and clone size were taken over from that table, and D and trimming were inferred from the DNA. The sample has 150,000 to 200,000 clones; around 76% are singletons. The origin of this receptor is a woman in her forties or fifties with active or convalescent COVID-19. V gene TRBV18 combines with J gene TRBJ2-3; the match to TRBD2 covers 11 bases. Input material: peripheral blood. In DNA, the CDR3 is TGTGCCAGCTCCCCGACTAGCGGGGTGACAGATACGCAGTATTTT. It codes for CASSPTSGVTDTQYF.